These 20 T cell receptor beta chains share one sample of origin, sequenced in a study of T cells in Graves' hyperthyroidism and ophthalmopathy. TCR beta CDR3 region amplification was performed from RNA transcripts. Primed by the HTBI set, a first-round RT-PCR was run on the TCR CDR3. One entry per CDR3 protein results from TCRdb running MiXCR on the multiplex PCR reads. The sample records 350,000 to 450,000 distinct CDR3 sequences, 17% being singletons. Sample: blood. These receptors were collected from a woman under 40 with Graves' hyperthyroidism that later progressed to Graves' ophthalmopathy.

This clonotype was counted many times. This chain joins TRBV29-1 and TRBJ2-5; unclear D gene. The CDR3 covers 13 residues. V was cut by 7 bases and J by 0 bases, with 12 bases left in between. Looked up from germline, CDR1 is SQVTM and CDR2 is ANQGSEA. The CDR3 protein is CSALNRYQETQYF. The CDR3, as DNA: TGCAGCGCCCTGAACCGGTACCAAGAGACCCAGTACTTC.

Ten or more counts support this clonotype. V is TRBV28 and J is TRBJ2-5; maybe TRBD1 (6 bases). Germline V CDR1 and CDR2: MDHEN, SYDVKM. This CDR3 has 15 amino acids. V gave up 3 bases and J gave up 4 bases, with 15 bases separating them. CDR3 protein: CASSFRQGIVETQYF. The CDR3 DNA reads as TGTGCCAGCAGTTTTCGGCAGGGGATCGTAGAGACCCAGTACTTC.

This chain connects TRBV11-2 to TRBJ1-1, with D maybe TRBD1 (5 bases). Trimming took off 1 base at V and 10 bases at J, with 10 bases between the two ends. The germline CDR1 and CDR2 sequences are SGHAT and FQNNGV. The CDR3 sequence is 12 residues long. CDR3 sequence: CASSLGRGAAFF. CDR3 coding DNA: TGTGCCAGCAGCTTAGGGAGGGGAGCAGCTTTCTTT.

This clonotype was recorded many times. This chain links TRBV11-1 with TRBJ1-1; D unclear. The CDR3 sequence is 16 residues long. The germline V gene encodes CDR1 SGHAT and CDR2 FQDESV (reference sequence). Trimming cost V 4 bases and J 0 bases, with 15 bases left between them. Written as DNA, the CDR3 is TGTGCCAGCAGCTCCGGAAGGCTTACATTGAACACTGAAGCTTTCTTT. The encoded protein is CASSSGRLTLNTEAFF. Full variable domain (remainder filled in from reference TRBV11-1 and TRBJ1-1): EAEVAQSPRYKITEKSQAVAFWCDPISGHATLYWYRQILGQGPELLVQFQDESVVDDSQLPKDRFSAERLKGVDSTLKIQPAELGDSAMYLCASSSGRLTLNTEAFFGQGTRLTVV.

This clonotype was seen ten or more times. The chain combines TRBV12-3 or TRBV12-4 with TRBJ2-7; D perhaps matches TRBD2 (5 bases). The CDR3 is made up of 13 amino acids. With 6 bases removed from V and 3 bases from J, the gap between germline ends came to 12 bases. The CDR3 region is CASRPLGIYEQYF. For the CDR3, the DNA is TGTGCCAGCAGACCCCTCGGGATCTACGAGCAGTACTTC.

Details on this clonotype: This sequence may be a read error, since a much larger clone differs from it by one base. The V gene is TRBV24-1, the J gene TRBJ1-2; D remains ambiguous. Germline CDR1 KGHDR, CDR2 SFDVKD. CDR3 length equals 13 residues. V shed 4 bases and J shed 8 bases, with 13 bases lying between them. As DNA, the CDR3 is TGTGCCACCAGTGACCCCCAAAAGGAGGGCTACACCTTC. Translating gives CATSDPQKEGYTF.

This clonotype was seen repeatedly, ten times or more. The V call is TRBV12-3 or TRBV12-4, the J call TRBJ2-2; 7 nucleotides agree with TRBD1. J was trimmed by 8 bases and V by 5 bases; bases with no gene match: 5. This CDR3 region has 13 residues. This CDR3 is CASSPQGMGELFF. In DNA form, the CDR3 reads TGTGCCAGCAGTCCACAGGGGATGGGGGAGCTGTTTTTT.

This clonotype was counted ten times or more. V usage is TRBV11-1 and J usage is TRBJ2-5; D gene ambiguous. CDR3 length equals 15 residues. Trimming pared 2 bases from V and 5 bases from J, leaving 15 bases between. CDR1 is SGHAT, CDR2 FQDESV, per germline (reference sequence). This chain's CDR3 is CASSLPSGLGETQYF. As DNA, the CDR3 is TGTGCCAGCAGCTTACCCTCCGGGCTCGGTGAGACCCAGTACTTC.

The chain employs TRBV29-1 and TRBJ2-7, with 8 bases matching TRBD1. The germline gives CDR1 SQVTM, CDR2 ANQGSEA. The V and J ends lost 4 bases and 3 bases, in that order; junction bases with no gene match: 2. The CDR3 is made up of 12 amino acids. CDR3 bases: TGCAGCGTTGGAGGGACAGGCTACGAGCAGTACTTC. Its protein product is CSVGGTGYEQYF.

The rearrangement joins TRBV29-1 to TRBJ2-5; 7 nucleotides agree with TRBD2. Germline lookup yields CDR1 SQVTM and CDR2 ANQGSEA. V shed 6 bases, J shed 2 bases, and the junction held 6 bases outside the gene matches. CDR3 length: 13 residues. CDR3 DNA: TGCAGCGTCGGGACTAATCCTCAAGAGACCCAGTACTTC. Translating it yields CSVGTNPQETQYF.

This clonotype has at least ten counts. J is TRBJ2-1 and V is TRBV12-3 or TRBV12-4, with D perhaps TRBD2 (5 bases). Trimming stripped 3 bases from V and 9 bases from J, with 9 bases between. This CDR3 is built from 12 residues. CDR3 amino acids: CASSFGKTEQFF. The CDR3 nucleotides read TGTGCCAGCAGTTTCGGGAAAACTGAGCAGTTCTTC.

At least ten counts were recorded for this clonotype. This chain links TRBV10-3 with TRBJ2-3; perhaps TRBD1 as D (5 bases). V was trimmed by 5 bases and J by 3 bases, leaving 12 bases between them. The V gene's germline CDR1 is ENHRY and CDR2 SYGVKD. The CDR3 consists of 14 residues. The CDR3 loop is CAISQGYSTDTQYF. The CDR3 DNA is TGTGCCATCAGTCAGGGTTATTCTACAGATACGCAGTATTTT.

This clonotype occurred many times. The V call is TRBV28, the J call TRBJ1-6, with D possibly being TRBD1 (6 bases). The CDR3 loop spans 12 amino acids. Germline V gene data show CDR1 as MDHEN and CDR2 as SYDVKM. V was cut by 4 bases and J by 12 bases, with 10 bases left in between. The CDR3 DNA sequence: TGTGCCAGCAGTTCATCAGGGGAACCCCTCCACTTT. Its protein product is CASSSSGEPLHF. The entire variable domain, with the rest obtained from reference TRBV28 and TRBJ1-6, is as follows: DVKVTQSSRYLVKRTGEKVFLECVQDMDHENMFWYRQDPGLGLRLIYFSYDVKMKEKGDIPEGYSVSREKKERFSLILESASTNQTSMYLCASSSSGEPLHFGNGTRLTVT.

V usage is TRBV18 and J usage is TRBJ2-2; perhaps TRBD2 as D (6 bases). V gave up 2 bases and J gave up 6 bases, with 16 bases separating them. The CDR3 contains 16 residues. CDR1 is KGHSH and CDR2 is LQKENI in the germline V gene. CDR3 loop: CASSPGAGASPGELFF. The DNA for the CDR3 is TGTGCCAGCTCACCAGGAGCGGGCGCTTCTCCCGGGGAGCTGTTTTTT.

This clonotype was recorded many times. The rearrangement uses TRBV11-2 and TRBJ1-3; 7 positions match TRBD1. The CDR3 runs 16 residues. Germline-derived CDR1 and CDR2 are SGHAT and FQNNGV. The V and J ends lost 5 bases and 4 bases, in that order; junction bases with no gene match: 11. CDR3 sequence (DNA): TGTGCCAGCAGCCACCCTTGGGGACAGAGAGGAAACACCATATATTTT. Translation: CASSHPWGQRGNTIYF.

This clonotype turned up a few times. CDR3: CSVEGWAGQGAVDTEAFF. As DNA, the CDR3 is TGCAGCGTTGAAGGTTGGGCCGGACAGGGGGCTGTGGACACTGAAGCTTTCTTT. The V and J genes are TRBV29-1 and TRBJ1-1; 11 bases match TRBD1. The trim removed 1 base at V and 3 bases at J, leaving 13 bases unmatched. CDR3 size: 18 residues. The germline V gene has CDR1 SQVTM and CDR2 ANQGSEA. Drawing the rest from reference TRBV29-1 and TRBJ1-1, the complete variable domain is SAVISQKPSRDICQRGTSLTIQCQVDSQVTMMFWYRQQPGQSLTLIATANQGSEATYESGFVIDKFPISRPNLTFSTLTVSNMSPEDSSIYLCSVEGWAGQGAVDTEAFFGQGTRLTVV.

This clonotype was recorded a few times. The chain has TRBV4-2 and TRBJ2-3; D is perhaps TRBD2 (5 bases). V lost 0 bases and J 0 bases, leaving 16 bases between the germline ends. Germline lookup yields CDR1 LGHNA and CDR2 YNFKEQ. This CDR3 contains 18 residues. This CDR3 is CASSQERTGSASTDTQYF. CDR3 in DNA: TGTGCCAGCAGCCAAGAAAGGACGGGTAGCGCGAGCACAGATACGCAGTATTTT.

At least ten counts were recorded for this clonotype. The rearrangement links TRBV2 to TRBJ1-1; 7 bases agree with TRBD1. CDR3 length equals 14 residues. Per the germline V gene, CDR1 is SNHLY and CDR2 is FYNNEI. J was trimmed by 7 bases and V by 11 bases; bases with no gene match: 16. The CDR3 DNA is TGTGCCCTAGAGGCCGAGGGGGCAATGGATGAAGCTTTCTTT. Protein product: CALEAEGAMDEAFF.

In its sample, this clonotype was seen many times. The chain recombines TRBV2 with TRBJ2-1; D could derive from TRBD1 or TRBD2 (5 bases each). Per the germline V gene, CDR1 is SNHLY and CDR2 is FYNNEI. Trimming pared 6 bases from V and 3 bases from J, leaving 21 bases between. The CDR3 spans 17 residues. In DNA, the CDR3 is TGTGCCAGCAGCAGGGACCGAGGGAACAGATTCTACAATGAGCAGTTCTTC. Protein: CASSRDRGNRFYNEQFF.

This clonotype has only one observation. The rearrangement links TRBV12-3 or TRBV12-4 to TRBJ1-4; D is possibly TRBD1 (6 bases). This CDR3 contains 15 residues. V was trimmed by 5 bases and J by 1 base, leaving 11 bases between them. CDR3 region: CASSALTGTNEKLFF. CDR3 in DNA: TGTGCCAGCAGTGCATTGACAGGAACTAATGAAAAACTGTTTTTT.